Listed here are 6 T cell receptor beta chains from one sample, sequenced in a study of CD8+CD57+ T cells in acquired aplastic anemia. Profiles of TCR beta VDJ and CDR3 were generated from a genomic DNA template. TCRdb reanalysed the reads using MiXCR and keeps one entry per CDR3 protein. The table includes about 220,000 distinct CDR3 sequences, 30% to 40% detected once. The sample comprised sorted CD4+, CD8+, or CD8+CD57+ T cells (not recorded which) from PBMCs. The receptors originated from a human donor in good health, serving as a control.

This clonotype was picked up many times. This rearrangement joins TRBV19 to TRBJ2-1; D ambiguous. The length of the CDR3 is 14 residues. CDR1 and CDR2 from the germline V gene are LNHDA and SQIVND (reference sequence). Trimming removed 8 bases at V and 9 bases at J, with 20 bases between. CDR3 loop: CASAKRPSTFEQFF. As DNA, the CDR3 is TGTGCCAGTGCGAAACGGCCCAGTACATTTGAGCAGTTCTTC.

This chain uses TRBV11-1 with TRBJ2-3, with 12 bases aligning to TRBD1. V shed 5 bases, J shed 3 bases, and the junction held 9 bases outside the gene matches. Germline CDR1 and CDR2: SGHAT and FQDESV (reference sequence). This CDR3 is 17 amino acids long. Written as DNA, the CDR3 is TGTGCCAGCAGCCTCGGGACAGGGGGCGCGAGAACAGATACGCAGTATTTT. Protein product: CASSLGTGGARTDTQYF.

J is TRBJ1-1 and V is TRBV29-1; D not resolved. The CDR3 runs to 13 residues. CDR1 and CDR2 (germline): SQVTM, ANQGSEA. The germline V and J ends were trimmed by 5 bases and 0 bases, with 10 bases remaining between them. The CDR3 loop reads CSVSGQLNTEAFF. For the CDR3, the DNA is TGCAGCGTTAGCGGGCAGCTGAACACTGAAGCTTTCTTT.

CDR3 sequence (DNA): TGTGCCTGGAGTGTATTTGGGGGCACTGAAGCTTTCTTT. Amino acids: CAWSVFGGTEAFF. This chain joins TRBV30 and TRBJ1-1, with TRBD1 as a possible D gene (5 bases). The V gene's germline CDR1 is GTSNPN and CDR2 SVGIG (reference sequence). Trimming removed 0 bases from V and 4 bases from J, with 9 bases in between. CDR3 length: 13 amino acids.

The chain recombines TRBV9 with TRBJ2-3; D may be TRBD2 (6 bases). The CDR3 totals 14 residues. The V end lost 1 base, the J end lost 3 bases, and 9 bases lay between the germline ends. Germline V CDR1 and CDR2: SGDLS, YYNGEE. CDR3: CASSVRGNTDTQYF. CDR3 DNA: TGTGCCAGCAGCGTACGCGGGAATACAGATACGCAGTATTTT.

This clonotype is a singleton in its sample. V gene TRBV12-3 or TRBV12-4 combines with J gene TRBJ1-5, with 7 bases aligning to TRBD1. J lost 3 bases, V lost 4 bases, and 6 bases had no gene match. CDR3 length: 15 amino acids. CDR3: CASSSDRELNQPQHF. CDR3 coding DNA: TGTGCCAGCAGTTCCGACAGGGAGCTCAATCAGCCCCAGCATTTT.